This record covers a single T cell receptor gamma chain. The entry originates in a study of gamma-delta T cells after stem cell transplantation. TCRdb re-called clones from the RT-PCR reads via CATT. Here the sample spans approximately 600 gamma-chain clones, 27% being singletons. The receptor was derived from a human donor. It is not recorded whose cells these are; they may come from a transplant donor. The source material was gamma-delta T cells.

In DNA, the CDR3 is TGTGCCTTGTGGGAGCATTTGGGCAAAAAAATCAAGGTATTT. Amino acid sequence: CALWEHLGKKIKVF. V usage is TRGV9 and J usage is TRGJP. No J segment appears in TCRdb, so it was assigned here by matching the sequence to germline. Looked up from germline, CDR1 is GITISATS and CDR2 is ISYDGTV (reference sequence). The CDR3 contains 14 residues. V shed 3 bases and J 10 bases; nucleotides not matched to a gene: 3.